A selection of T cell receptor beta chains follows, all from one sample in a study of T cell changes during pregnancy in multiple sclerosis. Data came from immunoSEQ multiplex PCR; TCRdb stores just in-frame clones and leaves some out. The sample consists of tens of thousands of clones, 90% to 95% of them appearing once. The sequenced sample was CD8+ T cells from peripheral blood mononuclear cells, obtained after pregnancy. Receptors were obtained from a female donor with multiple sclerosis, enrolled in a pregnancy study. Both conserved end residues are part of each CDR3. The order of the fields is V gene, D gene, J gene, clone size, CDR3 length, CDR3 DNA, CDR3 protein. A D gene is named only where the DNA matches it firmly. Size is stated for part of the rows, as once, few or many counts, or as a class when the clone is expanded.

V: TRBV5-4
D: NA
J: TRBJ1-2
size: once
length: 12
DNA: TGTGCCAGCAGCTTGGGGAGAGAGGGCTACACCTTC
CDR3: CASSLGREGYTF

V: TRBV7-6
D: NA
J: TRBJ2-6
size: NA
length: 16
DNA: TGTGCCAGCAGCTTAACCCCCCGGGGGGGGGCCAACGTCCTGACTTTC
CDR3: CASSLTPRGGANVLTF

V: TRBV7-9
D: NA
J: TRBJ1-1
size: NA
length: 13
DNA: TGTGCCAGCAGCATGGGACAGAACACTGAAGCTTTCTTT
CDR3: CASSMGQNTEAFF

V: TRBV2
D: NA
J: TRBJ1-1
size: NA
length: 14
DNA: TGTGCCAGCAACTTAGGACAGATGAACACTGAAGCTTTCTTT
CDR3: CASNLGQMNTEAFF

V: TRBV7-9
D: TRBD2
J: TRBJ2-3
size: NA
length: 14
DNA: TGTGCCAGCCGGGGGAGCGGGGGCACAGATACGCAGTATTTT
CDR3: CASRGSGGTDTQYF

V: TRBV7-9
D: TRBD2
J: TRBJ2-3
size: once
length: 17
DNA: TGTGCCAGCAGCCCCAGGGTGAGCGGGAGGGACACAGATACGCAGTATTTT
CDR3: CASSPRVSGRDTDTQYF

V: TRBV4-3
D: NA
J: TRBJ2-3
size: NA
length: 15
DNA: TGCGCCAGCAGCCAAGATCGGCGAGGATTCGACACGCAGTATTTT
CDR3: CASSQDRRGFDTQYF

V: TRBV18
D: TRBD1
J: TRBJ2-7
size: NA
length: 16
DNA: TGTGCCAGCTCACCAACGGGTGGGACAGTTGCATACGAGCAGTACTTC
CDR3: CASSPTGGTVAYEQYF

V: TRBV5-4
D: NA
J: TRBJ2-7
size: NA
length: 13
DNA: TGTGCCAGCAGGGGTGGGGGGAACTACGAGCAGTACTTC
CDR3: CASRGGGNYEQYF

V: TRBV29-1
D: TRBD1
J: TRBJ1-2
size: NA
length: 12
DNA: TGCAGCGTTGAGGGGACAGTCTATGGCTACACCTTC
CDR3: CSVEGTVYGYTF

V: TRBV9
D: NA
J: TRBJ2-7
size: NA
length: 15
DNA: TGTGCCAGCAGCGCCGGACAGAACAACCCCTACGAGCAGTACTTC
CDR3: CASSAGQNNPYEQYF

V: TRBV4-3
D: NA
J: TRBJ2-3
size: NA
length: 15
DNA: TGCGCCAGCAGCCAAGGGGCCTCTCGGGGAGATACGCAGTATTTT
CDR3: CASSQGASRGDTQYF

V: TRBV28
D: NA
J: TRBJ2-7
size: NA
length: 14
DNA: TGTGCCAGCAGTTCGAACAGGGAGTCCTACGAGCAGTACTTC
CDR3: CASSSNRESYEQYF

V: TRBV27
D: TRBD2
J: TRBJ2-3
size: NA
length: 17
DNA: TGTGCCAGCACTCTACGGGCTAGCGGGAGTGTAATAGATACGCAGTATTTT
CDR3: CASTLRASGSVIDTQYF

V: TRBV4-1
D: TRBD1
J: TRBJ1-6
size: NA
length: 15
DNA: TGCGCCAGCAGCGAAACAGGGGAGGCGTTCACACCCCTCCACTTT
CDR3: CASSETGEAFTPLHF

V: TRBV11-2
D: TRBD1
J: TRBJ1-1
size: once
length: 15
DNA: TGTGCCAGCAGAACCGGGACAGGGCAGTCGACTGAAGCTTTCTTT
CDR3: CASRTGTGQSTEAFF

V: TRBV6-5
D: NA
J: TRBJ2-3
size: NA
length: 13
DNA: TGTGCCAGCAGCCTAGCTGGAGCAGATACGCAGTATTTT
CDR3: CASSLAGADTQYF

V: TRBV23-1
D: TRBD1
J: TRBJ2-7
size: NA
length: 22
DNA: TGCGCCAGCAGTCAGGCGAGCTTTGGACAGGGGGTAAAGCCCCTCCAACCCTACGAGCAGTACTTC
CDR3: CASSQASFGQGVKPLQPYEQYF

V: TRBV7-9
D: NA
J: TRBJ2-7
size: NA
length: 15
DNA: TGTGCCAGCAGCCCGCCACCCCAGGGAACCTACGAGCAGTACTTC
CDR3: CASSPPPQGTYEQYF

V: TRBV2
D: NA
J: TRBJ2-3
size: NA
length: 13
DNA: TGTGCCAGCAACGGTCCTCCGACAGATACGCAGTATTTT
CDR3: CASNGPPTDTQYF

V: TRBV5-1
D: TRBD2
J: TRBJ2-7
size: NA
length: 15
DNA: TGCGCCAGCACCCTAGGGACTAGCGGGAGGTACGAGCAGTACTTC
CDR3: CASTLGTSGRYEQYF

V: TRBV28
D: TRBD2
J: TRBJ2-7
size: NA
length: 15
DNA: TGTGCCAGCAGTTTATATAGCGGGAGTATGAACGAGCAGTACTTC
CDR3: CASSLYSGSMNEQYF

V: TRBV29-1
D: NA
J: TRBJ2-6
size: NA
length: 14
DNA: TGCAGCGTTGGCGGGATGGCTGGGGCCAACGTCCTGACTTTC
CDR3: CSVGGMAGANVLTF

V: TRBV9
D: TRBD1
J: TRBJ1-2
size: NA
length: 18
DNA: TGTGCCAGCAGCGCCGGAGACAGGGGGGGAACCCGCAAGACTGGCTACACCTTC
CDR3: CASSAGDRGGTRKTGYTF

V: TRBV7-6
D: NA
J: TRBJ2-7
size: NA
length: 14
DNA: TGTGCCAGCAGCTTAGCACTAGCAGGAACCGAGCAGTACTTC
CDR3: CASSLALAGTEQYF

V: TRBV7-2
D: TRBD1
J: TRBJ2-7
size: NA
length: 14
DNA: TGTGCCAGCAGCTTAATGGGACAGAGCTACGAGCAGTACTTC
CDR3: CASSLMGQSYEQYF